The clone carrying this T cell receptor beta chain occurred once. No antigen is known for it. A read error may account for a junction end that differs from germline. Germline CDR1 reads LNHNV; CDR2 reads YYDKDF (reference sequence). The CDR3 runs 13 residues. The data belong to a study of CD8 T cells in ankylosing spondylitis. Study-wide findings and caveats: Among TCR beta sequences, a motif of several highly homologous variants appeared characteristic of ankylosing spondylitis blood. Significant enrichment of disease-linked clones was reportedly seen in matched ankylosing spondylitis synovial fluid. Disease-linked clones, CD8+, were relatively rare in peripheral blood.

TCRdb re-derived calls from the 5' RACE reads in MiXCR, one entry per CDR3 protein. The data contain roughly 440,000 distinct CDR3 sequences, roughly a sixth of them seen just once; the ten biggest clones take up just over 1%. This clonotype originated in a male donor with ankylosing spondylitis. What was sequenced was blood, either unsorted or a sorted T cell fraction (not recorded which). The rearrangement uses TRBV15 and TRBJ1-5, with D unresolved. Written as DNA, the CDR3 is TGTGCCAACAGCAGAGAGGGTTTTCAGCCCCAGCATTTT. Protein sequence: CANSREGFQPQHF. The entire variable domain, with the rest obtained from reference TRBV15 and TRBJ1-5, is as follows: DAMVIQNPRYQVTQFGKPVTLSCSQTLNHNVMYWYQQKSSQAPKLLFHYYDKDFNNEADTPDNFQSRRPNTSFCFLDIRSPGLGDTAMYLCANSREGFQPQHFGDGTRLSIL.